This T cell receptor (beta chain) comes out of a study of response to subunit inactivated influenza vaccine. MiXCR, run by TCRdb on the RT-PCR reads, gives a single entry per CDR3 protein. The data contain more than 550,000 distinct CDR3 sequences, roughly 12% of them singletons. A note on this clonotype: Its antigen is unknown.

Study-wide findings and caveats: The authors put forward the suggestion that each seasonal influenza vaccination may bring in only a limited number of new T cells.

This TCR came from a man aged 45-60 years who received an inactivated influenza vaccine. The sequences come from PBMCs from blood, collected on the day of vaccination.

Written as DNA, the CDR3 is TGTGCCAGCAGTGAATCTGCTACAACTAATGAAAAACTGTTTTTT. Protein product: CASSESATTNEKLFF. V gene TRBV6-1 combines with J gene TRBJ1-4, with unresolved D. Trimming left V 2 bases short and J 0 bases short, with 7 bases between. This CDR3 spans 15 amino acids. Germline V gives CDR1 MNHNS, CDR2 SASEGT.